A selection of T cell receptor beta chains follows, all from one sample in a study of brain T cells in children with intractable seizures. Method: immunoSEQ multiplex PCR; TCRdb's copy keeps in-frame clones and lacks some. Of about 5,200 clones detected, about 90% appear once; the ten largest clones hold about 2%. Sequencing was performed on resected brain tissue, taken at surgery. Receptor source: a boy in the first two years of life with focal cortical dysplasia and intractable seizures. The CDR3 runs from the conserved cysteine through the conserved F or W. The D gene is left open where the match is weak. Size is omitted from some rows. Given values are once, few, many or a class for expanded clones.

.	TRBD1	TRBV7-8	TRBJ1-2	CASSLGDRGNYGYTF	TGTGCCAGCAGCTTAGGCGACAGGGGGAACTATGGCTACACCTTC
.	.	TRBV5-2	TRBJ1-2	CASKDGGEYERPGYTF	TGTGCCAGCAAGGACGGAGGAGAGTACGAAAGACCTGGCTACACCTTC
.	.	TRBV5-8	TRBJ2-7	CASRSRSSYEQYF	TGTGCCAGCAGAAGCCGGAGCTCCTACGAGCAGTACTTC
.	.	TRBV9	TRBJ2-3	CASSVGWSAPPDTQYF	TGTGCCAGCAGCGTAGGATGGAGCGCACCCCCAGATACGCAGTATTTT
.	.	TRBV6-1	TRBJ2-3	CASSEFGGLADTQYF	TGTGCCAGCAGTGAATTTGGGGGGCTCGCAGATACGCAGTATTTT
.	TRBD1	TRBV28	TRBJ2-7	CASSFFRLRGSYEQYF	TGTGCCAGCAGTTTTTTCCGTCTCAGGGGGTCCTACGAGCAGTACTTC
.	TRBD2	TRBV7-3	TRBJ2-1	CASSSFFREGLADNEQFF	TGTGCCAGCAGCTCTTTCTTTCGAGAGGGACTAGCCGACAATGAGCAGTTCTTC
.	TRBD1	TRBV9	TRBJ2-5	CASSVGQGALGETQYF	TGTGCCAGCAGCGTAGGCCAGGGGGCGCTGGGAGAGACCCAGTACTTC
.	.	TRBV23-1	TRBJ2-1	CASSLGEAHDYNEQFF	TGCGCCAGCAGTCTCGGGGAGGCCCACGACTACAATGAGCAGTTCTTC
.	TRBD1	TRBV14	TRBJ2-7	CASSQGLPGQGSYEQYF	TGTGCCAGCAGCCAAGGATTACCGGGACAGGGCTCCTACGAGCAGTACTTC
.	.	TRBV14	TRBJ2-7	CASSQFGYEQYF	TGTGCCAGCAGCCAATTTGGATACGAGCAGTACTTC
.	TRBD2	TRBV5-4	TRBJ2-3	CASSLKRESTDTQYF	TGTGCCAGCAGCTTGAAGCGGGAGTCGACAGATACGCAGTATTTT
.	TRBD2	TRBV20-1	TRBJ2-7	CSALAAYEQYF	TGCAGTGCACTAGCGGCCTACGAGCAGTACTTC
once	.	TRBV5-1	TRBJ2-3	CASSLRGLKTSTDTQYF	TGCGCCAGCAGCTTGAGAGGCCTCAAAACTAGCACAGATACGCAGTATTTT
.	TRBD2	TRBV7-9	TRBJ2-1	CASSLAMGGYNEQFF	TGTGCCAGCAGCTTAGCGATGGGGGGGTACAATGAGCAGTTCTTC
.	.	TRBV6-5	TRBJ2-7	CASSRAGHSPGEQYF	TGTGCCAGCAGCCGGGCGGGACACAGCCCGGGTGAGCAGTACTTC
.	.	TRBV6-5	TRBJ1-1	CASSSGIPEAFF	TGTGCCAGCAGTTCAGGGATCCCTGAAGCTTTCTTT
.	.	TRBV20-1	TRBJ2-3	CSASGDTDTQYF	TGCAGTGCTAGTGGGGACACAGATACGCAGTATTTT
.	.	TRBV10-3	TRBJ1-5	CAISEPGLNQPQHF	TGTGCCATCAGTGAGCCAGGCCTCAATCAGCCCCAGCATTTT
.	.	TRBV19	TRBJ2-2	CASTRTANTGELFF	TGTGCCAGTACCAGGACAGCGAACACCGGGGAGCTGTTTTTT
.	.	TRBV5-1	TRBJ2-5	CASSLVSLRRQETQYF	TGCGCCAGCAGCTTGGTAAGCCTCCGGCGGCAAGAGACCCAGTACTTC
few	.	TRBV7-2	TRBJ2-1	CASSIGFRYNEQFF	TGTGCCAGCAGTATAGGGTTCAGGTACAATGAGCAGTTCTTC
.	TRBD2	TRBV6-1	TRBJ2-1	CASSEALHSFAGGPNEQFF	TGTGCCAGCAGTGAAGCGCTTCATTCATTCGCGGGAGGGCCCAATGAGCAGTTCTTC
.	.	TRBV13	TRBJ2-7	CASRPRILQPNDYEQYF	TGTGCCAGCAGACCTCGGATCCTCCAACCAAACGACTACGAGCAGTACTTC
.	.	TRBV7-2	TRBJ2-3	CASSLGHSTDTQYF	TGTGCCAGCAGCCTTGGACATAGCACAGATACGCAGTATTTT
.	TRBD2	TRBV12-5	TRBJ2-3	CASGLVSAAGGVTDTQYF	TGTGCTAGTGGTTTGGTTTCGGCGGCGGGAGGGGTCACAGATACGCAGTATTTT
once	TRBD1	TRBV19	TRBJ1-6	CASSRQGYNSPLHF	TGTGCCAGTAGTAGACAGGGTTATAATTCACCCCTCCACTTT
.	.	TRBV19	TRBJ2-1	CASSEARYNEQFF	TGTGCCAGTAGCGAGGCTAGGTACAATGAGCAGTTCTTC
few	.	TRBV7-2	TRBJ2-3	CASSSIHTDTQYF	TGTGCCAGCAGCTCAATTCACACAGATACGCAGTATTTT
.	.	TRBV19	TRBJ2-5	CASSIIGGETQYF	TGTGCCAGTAGTATTATAGGGGGAGAGACCCAGTACTTC
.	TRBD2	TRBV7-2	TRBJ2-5	CASSLAGGAFGKTQYF	TGTGCCAGCAGCTTAGCCGGGGGGGCCTTTGGGAAGACCCAGTACTTC
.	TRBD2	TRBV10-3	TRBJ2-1	CAISESLAGGLYNEQFF	TGTGCCATCAGTGAGTCGTTGGCGGGGGGGCTCTACAATGAGCAGTTCTTC
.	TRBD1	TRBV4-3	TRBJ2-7	CASSQFARDRGEQYF	TGCGCCAGCAGCCAATTCGCCCGGGACAGGGGCGAGCAGTACTTC
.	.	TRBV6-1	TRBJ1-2	CASSEALSGAGYGYTF	TGTGCCAGCAGTGAAGCGCTATCGGGGGCGGGCTATGGCTACACCTTC
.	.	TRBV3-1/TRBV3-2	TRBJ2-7	CASTKLGVRYF	TGTGCCAGCACAAAACTCGGGGTGCGGTACTTC
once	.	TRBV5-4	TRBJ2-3	CASSLVPGLVSDTQYF	TGTGCCAGCAGCTTGGTTCCAGGGCTCGTATCAGATACGCAGTATTTT
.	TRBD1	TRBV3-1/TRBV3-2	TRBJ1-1	CASSYRQGARLTEAFF	TGTGCCAGCAGCTACCGACAGGGGGCGCGGTTAACTGAAGCTTTCTTT
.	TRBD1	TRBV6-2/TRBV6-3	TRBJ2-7	CASSYRGTGAVEQYF	TGTGCCAGCAGTTACAGGGGGACAGGGGCTGTCGAGCAGTACTTC
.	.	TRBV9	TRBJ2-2	CASSVGGPGELFF	TGTGCCAGCAGCGTAGGGGGACCCGGGGAGCTGTTTTTT
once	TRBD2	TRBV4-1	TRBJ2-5	CASSQGGGRAETQYF	TGCGCCAGCAGCCAAGGAGGAGGGAGGGCGGAGACCCAGTACTTC
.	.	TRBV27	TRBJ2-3	CASSLSFRLGIDTQYF	TGTGCCAGCAGTTTATCGTTTCGACTAGGAATAGATACGCAGTATTTT
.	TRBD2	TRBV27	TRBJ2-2	CASSWTSGGANTGELFF	TGTGCCAGCAGTTGGACTAGCGGGGGGGCGAACACCGGGGAGCTGTTTTTT
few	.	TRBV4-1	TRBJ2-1	CASSQDPRLAHEQFF	TGCGCCAGCAGCCAAGATCCAAGGCTAGCACACGAGCAGTTCTTC
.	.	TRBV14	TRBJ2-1	CASSQPQGTYNEQFF	TGTGCCAGCAGCCAACCCCAGGGAACCTACAATGAGCAGTTCTTC
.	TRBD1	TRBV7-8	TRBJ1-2	CASSLPPQGVLNYGYTF	TGTGCCAGCAGCCTCCCGCCTCAGGGGGTTCTTAACTATGGCTACACCTTC
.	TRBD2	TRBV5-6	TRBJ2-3	CASSLLAGVLDTQYF	TGTGCCAGCAGCTTGCTAGCGGGAGTTTTAGATACGCAGTATTTT
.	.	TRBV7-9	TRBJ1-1	CASSLGSKDILYTEAFF	TGTGCCAGCAGCTTAGGGTCCAAGGACATACTCTACACTGAAGCTTTCTTT
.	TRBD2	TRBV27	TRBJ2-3	CASSLAGDHTDTQYF	TGTGCCAGCAGTTTAGCGGGGGACCACACAGATACGCAGTATTTT
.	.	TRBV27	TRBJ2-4	CASSPLTGTEIQYF	TGTGCCAGCAGTCCCCTAACCGGGACTGAAATTCAGTACTTC
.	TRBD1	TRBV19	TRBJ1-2	CASSLQTGTGAGYGYTF	TGTGCCAGTAGCCTACAAACCGGGACAGGGGCCGGCTATGGCTACACCTTC
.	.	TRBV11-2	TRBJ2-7	CASSLAGYGYEQYF	TGTGCCAGCAGCTTAGCTGGGTATGGTTACGAGCAGTACTTC
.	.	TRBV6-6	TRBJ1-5	CASSYSGEGQPQHF	TGTGCCAGCAGTTACTCGGGTGAGGGCCAGCCCCAGCATTTT
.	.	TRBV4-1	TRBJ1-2	CASSLSIARDGYTF	TGCGCCAGCAGTCTCTCTATTGCTAGGGATGGCTACACCTTC
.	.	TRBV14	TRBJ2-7	CASSPPGPPYF	TGTGCCAGCAGCCCTCCCGGGCCGCCTTACTTC
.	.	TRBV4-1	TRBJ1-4	CASSQDGRVETLFF	TGCGCCAGCAGCCAAGATGGGCGGGTGGAGACACTGTTTTTT
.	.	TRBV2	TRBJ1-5	CASSVRGNQPQHF	TGTGCCAGCAGTGTCAGGGGCAATCAGCCCCAGCATTTT
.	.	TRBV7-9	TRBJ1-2	CASSLVGYGYTF	TGTGCCAGCAGCTTAGTAGGCTATGGCTACACCTTC
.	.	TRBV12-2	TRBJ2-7	CASRLVGGSYEQYF	TGTGCAAGTCGCTTAGTTGGGGGATCCTACGAGCAGTACTTC